Given below is one T cell receptor (beta chain) in context. The antigen remains unidentified. This sample stems from a study of response to subunit inactivated influenza vaccine. Study findings and constraints: Seasonal influenza vaccination, on each occasion, was suggested by the authors to recruit few new T cells.

From the RT-PCR reads, TCRdb called clonotypes with MiXCR, one entry per CDR3 protein. The data show hundreds of thousands of distinct CDR3 sequences, with under 15% seen just once and over 10% held by the top ten. V was trimmed by 4 bases and J by 8 bases, leaving 11 bases between them. CDR1 is SQVTM and CDR2 is ANQGSEA in the germline V gene. The CDR3 runs to 11 residues. The chain combines TRBV29-1 with TRBJ1-2, with D hard to call. The clonotype comes from a man aged 45 to 65 who received an inactivated influenza vaccine. Sequenced here: PBMCs from blood, sampled more than 35 days after vaccination. CDR3: CSVVRVEGYTF. The CDR3 DNA reads as TGCAGCGTTGTGCGGGTGGAAGGCTACACCTTC.